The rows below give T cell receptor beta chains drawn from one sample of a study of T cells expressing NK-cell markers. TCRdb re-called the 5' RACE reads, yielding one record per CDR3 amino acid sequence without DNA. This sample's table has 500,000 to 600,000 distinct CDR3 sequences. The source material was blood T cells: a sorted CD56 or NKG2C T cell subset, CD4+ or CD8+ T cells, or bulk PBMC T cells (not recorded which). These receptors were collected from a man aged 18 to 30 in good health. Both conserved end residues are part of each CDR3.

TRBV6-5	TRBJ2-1	CASSYSGDIYNEQFF
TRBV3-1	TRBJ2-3	CASTAEKADTQYF
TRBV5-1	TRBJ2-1	CASSLAGRREVDEQFF
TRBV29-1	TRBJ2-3	CSVWRREGPTDTQYF
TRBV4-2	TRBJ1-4	CASSQRGSEKLFF
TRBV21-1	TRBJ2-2	CASSKTVSGRANTGELFF
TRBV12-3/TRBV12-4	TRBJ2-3	CASSPPGLAGVWALPDTQYF
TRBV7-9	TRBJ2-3	CASSLQRTSGSTDTQYF
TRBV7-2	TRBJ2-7	CASSTTWTEVYEQYF
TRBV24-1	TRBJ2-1	CATSDRGYGNEQFF
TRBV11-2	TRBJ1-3	CASSLEPTASGNTIYF
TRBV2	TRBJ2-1	CASSPITGWNEQFF
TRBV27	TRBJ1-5	CASSLTPGLGNQPQHF
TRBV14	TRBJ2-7	CASSQTGQGVYEQYF
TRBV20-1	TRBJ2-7	CSARRERGDYEQYF
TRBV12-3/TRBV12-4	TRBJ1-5	CASTLGTRSNQPQHF
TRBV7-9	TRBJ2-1	CASSSSGTSGRSSYNEQFF
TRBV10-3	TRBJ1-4	CAISEVGSGATNEKLFF
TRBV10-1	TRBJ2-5	CATQKTAGQLDYFQETQYF
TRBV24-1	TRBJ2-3	CATSDFKGPTQYF
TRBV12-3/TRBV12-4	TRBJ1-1	CASSLEREAFF
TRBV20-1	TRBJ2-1	CTIGQGAKGNEQFF
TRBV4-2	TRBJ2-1	CASSHEGTGTSGRALEQFF
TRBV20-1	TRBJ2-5	CSAEDGIERPQYF
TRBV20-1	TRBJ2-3	CSAYTHTDTQYF
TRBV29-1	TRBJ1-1	CSVAVRTEAFF
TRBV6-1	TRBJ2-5	CASSLQGWGSEETQYF
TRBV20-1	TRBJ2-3	CSARDLWTSDTQYF
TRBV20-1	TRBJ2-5	CSASQPGGPRGETQYF